This T cell receptor beta chain was profiled in a study of stem cell transplantation in POMP-related autoinflammatory disease. Study context: After transplant, neutrophils and platelets showed 100% graft donor chimerism through one year. Broader study findings: In PRAID patients, the number of distinct TRB V-J gene pairings was restricted. PRAID patients trended toward lower TRB diversity and higher clonality in all analyzed T-cell subsets.

Details on this clone: Its target is unknown.

Produced via immunoSEQ multiplex PCR; TCRdb's table is partial and in-frame only. The sample contains tens of thousands of clones, around 90% of which appear only once. The TCR comes from a human patient with POMP-related autoinflammation and immune dysregulation (PRAID). T cells may partly derive from the graft donor. The sample consisted of CD4+ T cells from PBMCs, taken after stem cell transplantation.

In DNA form, the CDR3 reads TGTGCCAGTAGTATTGAGCAGGGGGCCTACAATGAGCAGTTCTTC. Encoded protein: CASSIEQGAYNEQFF. The chain recombines TRBV19 with TRBJ2-1; TRBD1 matches 7 bases. The J segment lost 2 bases and the V segment lost 3 bases, leaving 4 bases of the junction unmatched. Looked up from germline, CDR1 is LNHDA and CDR2 is SQIVND (reference sequence). The CDR3 covers 15 residues.